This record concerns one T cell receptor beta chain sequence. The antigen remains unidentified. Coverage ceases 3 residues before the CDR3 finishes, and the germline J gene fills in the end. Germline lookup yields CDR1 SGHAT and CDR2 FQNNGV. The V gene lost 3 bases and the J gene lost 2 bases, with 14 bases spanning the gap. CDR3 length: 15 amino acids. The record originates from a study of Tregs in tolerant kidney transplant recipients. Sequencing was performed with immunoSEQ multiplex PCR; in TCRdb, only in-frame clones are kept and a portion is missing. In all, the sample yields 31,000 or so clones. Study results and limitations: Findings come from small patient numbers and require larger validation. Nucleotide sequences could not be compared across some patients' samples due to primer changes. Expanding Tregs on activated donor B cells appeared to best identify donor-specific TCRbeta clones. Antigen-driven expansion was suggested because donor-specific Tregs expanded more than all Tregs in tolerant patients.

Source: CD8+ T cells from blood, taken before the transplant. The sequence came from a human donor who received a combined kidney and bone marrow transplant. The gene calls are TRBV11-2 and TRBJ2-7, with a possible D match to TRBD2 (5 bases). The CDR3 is CASSLERTLTYEQYF. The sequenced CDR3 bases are TGTGCCAGCAGCTTGGAGCGGACCCTCACCTACGAG.